This T cell receptor (beta chain) was documented in a study of follicular helper T cells after annual influenza vaccination. As to time point: 2014-2015 season, 7 days after vaccination. Some clones are missing from TCRdb's copy, which holds only in-frame ones; the method was immunoSEQ multiplex PCR. The sample gives more than 9,000 clones, 83% of which show up once; 0.34% is in the top ten. After removal of 0 bases from V and 6 bases from J, the junction contained 6 bases not matched to a gene. The CDR3 is 17 residues long. CDR1 is LGHNA, CDR2 YNFKEQ, per germline. The sample in question was CXCR5- memory CD4+ T cells sorted from blood, obtained 7 days after influenza vaccination. The clonotype comes from an adult who received the influenza vaccine. This chain joins TRBV4-2 and TRBJ2-2; 11 bases are shared with TRBD2. The DNA for the CDR3 is TGTGCCAGCAGCCAAGAGAAACTAGCGGGGGCCCCCGGGGAGCTGTTTTTT. It is translated as CASSQEKLAGAPGELFF.